These 8 T cell receptor beta chains were all obtained from the same sample, sequenced in a study of T cell responses to AZD1222 COVID-19 vaccine. TCRdb's table, derived via immunoSEQ multiplex PCR, lists solely in-frame clones and lacks some. The table includes 150,000 to 170,000 clones, around 90% detected once. Sequencing used peripheral blood, obtained on day 0 of AZD1222 vaccination. These receptor sequences come from an adult in good health.

The CDR3 sequence: CASSLDNVGGYGYTF. The CDR3, as DNA: TGTGCCAGCAGCTTAGATAACGTGGGAGGCTATGGCTACACCTTC. V and J are TRBV7-2 and TRBJ1-2; D unresolved. Germline V gene sequence: CDR1 SGHTA, CDR2 FQGNSA. The CDR3 has 15 residues. V was pared by 1 base and J by 4 bases, with 13 bases between. The full variable domain, in which reference TRBV7-2 and TRBJ1-2 provide the parts outside the CDR3, is GAGVSQSPSNKVTEKGKDVELRCDPISGHTALYWYRQSLGQGLEFLIYFQGNSAPDKSGLPSDRFSAERTGGSVSTLTIQRTQQEDSAVYLCASSLDNVGGYGYTFGSGTRLTVV.

The chain combines TRBV7-9 with TRBJ1-3, with 7 bases matching TRBD1. Germline trimming cut 2 bases from V and 6 bases from J; bases unmatched to any gene: 4. CDR1 and CDR2 (germline): SEHNR, FQNEAQ (reference sequence). The CDR3 covers 14 residues. The CDR3 sequence is CASSLQQGLNTIYF. The CDR3 region has the DNA TGTGCCAGCAGCTTACAACAGGGGTTAAACACCATATATTTT. Filled out from reference TRBV7-9 and TRBJ1-3, the complete variable domain reads DTGVSQNPRHKITKRGQNVTFRCDPISEHNRLYWYRQTLGQGPEFLTYFQNEAQLEKSRLLSDRFSAERPKGSFSTLEIQRTEQGDSAMYLCASSLQQGLNTIYFGEGSWLTVV.

This clone was observed once. The V gene is TRBV7-8, the J gene TRBJ2-5; TRBD2 agrees at 14 bases. The CDR3 extends over 19 amino acids. Trimming at V came to 5 bases and at J to 5 bases, leaving 16 bases not matched to a gene. Germline assignment: CDR1 SGHVS and CDR2 FQNEAQ. The chain's CDR3 is CASSGRVGTSGRTDETQYF. The CDR3 bases are TGTGCCAGCAGCGGACGCGTTGGGACTAGCGGGAGAACAGATGAGACCCAGTACTTC.

The rearrangement uses TRBV29-1 and TRBJ1-2; D not certain. Germline-derived CDR1 and CDR2 are SQVTM and ANQGSEA. This CDR3 spans 15 amino acids. V was pared by 5 bases and J by 5 bases, with 21 bases between. In nucleotides, the CDR3 is TGCAGCGTTAGGCAAGGGCCCCGTAGGGAGTATGGCTACACCTTC. Translated, it gives CSVRQGPRREYGYTF.

The chain is built from TRBV11-2 and TRBJ1-2; TRBD1 matches 8 bases. Per the germline V gene, CDR1 is SGHAT and CDR2 is FQNNGV. The CDR3 length is 16 residues. V lost 0 bases to trimming and J lost 3 bases; unmatched junction nucleotides: 6. This chain's CDR3 is CASSLDRTGSHYGYTF. The CDR3 DNA reads as TGTGCCAGCAGCTTAGATCGGACAGGGTCTCACTATGGCTACACCTTC. Complete variable domain (other parts from reference TRBV11-2 and TRBJ1-2): EAGVAQSPRYKIIEKRQSVAFWCNPISGHATLYWYQQILGQGPKLLIQFQNNGVVDDSQLPKDRFSAERLKGVDSTLKIQPAKLEDSAVYLCASSLDRTGSHYGYTFGSGTRLTVV.

The chain joins TRBV6-6 to TRBJ2-1, with 9 positions matching TRBD2. Germline V lookup: CDR1 MNHNY, CDR2 SVGAGI (reference sequence). CDR3 length: 12 amino acids. The trim removed 8 bases at V and 7 bases at J, leaving 3 bases unmatched. CDR3 residues: CASGLAGNEQFF. For the CDR3, the DNA is TGTGCCAGCGGGCTAGCGGGAAATGAGCAGTTCTTC.

CDR3 in amino acids: CATSDLQGREMDTQYF. The CDR3, as DNA: TGTGCCACCAGTGATTTGCAAGGGCGGGAGATGGATACGCAGTATTTT. The chain combines TRBV24-1 with TRBJ2-3; 7 positions match TRBD2. CDR3 size: 16 residues. CDR1 is KGHDR, CDR2 SFDVKD, per germline. Losses at the gene ends were 0 bases for V and 6 bases for J; bases not matched to a gene: 8.

The chain recombines TRBV5-1 with TRBJ2-7; the D call may be TRBD1 or TRBD2 (5 bases each). Germline V CDR1 and CDR2: SGHRS, YFSETQ. The CDR3 extends over 14 amino acids. V was trimmed by 4 bases and J by 0 bases, leaving 11 bases between them. The CDR3 nucleotides read TGCGCCAGCAGCCGGGACGGTCTCTCCTACGAGCAGTACTTC. Translating it yields CASSRDGLSYEQYF.